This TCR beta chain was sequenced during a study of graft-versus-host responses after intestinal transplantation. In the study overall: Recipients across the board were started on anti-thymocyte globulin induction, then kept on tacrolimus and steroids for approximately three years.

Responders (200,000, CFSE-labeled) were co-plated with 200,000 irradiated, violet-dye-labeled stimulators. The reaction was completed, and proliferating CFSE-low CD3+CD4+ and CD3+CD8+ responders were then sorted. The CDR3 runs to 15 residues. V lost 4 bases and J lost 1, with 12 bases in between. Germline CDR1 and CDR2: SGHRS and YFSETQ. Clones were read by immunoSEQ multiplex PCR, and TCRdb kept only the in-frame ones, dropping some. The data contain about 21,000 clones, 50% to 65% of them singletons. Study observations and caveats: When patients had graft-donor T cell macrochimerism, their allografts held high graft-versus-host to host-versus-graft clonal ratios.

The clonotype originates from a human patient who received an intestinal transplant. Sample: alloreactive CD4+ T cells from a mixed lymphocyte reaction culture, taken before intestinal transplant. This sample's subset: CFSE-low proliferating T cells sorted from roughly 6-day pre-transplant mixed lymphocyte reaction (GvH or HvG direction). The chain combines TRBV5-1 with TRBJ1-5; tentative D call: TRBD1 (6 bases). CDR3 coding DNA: TGCGCCAGCAGCACAGGGTTTGGGAGCAATCAGCCCCAGCATTTT. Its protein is CASSTGFGSNQPQHF. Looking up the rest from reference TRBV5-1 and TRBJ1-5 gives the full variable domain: KAGVTQTPRYLIKTRGQQVTLSCSPISGHRSVSWYQQTPGQGLQFLFEYFSETQRNKGNFPGRFSGRQFSNSRSEMNVSTLELGDSALYLCASSTGFGSNQPQHFGDGTRLSIL.